Listed here are 5 T cell receptor beta chains from one sample, sequenced in a study of technical replicates of blood from several donors. The protocol was immunoSEQ multiplex PCR, while the TCRdb copy is restricted to in-frame clones and leaves out a portion. Among around 72,000 clones listed, roughly 89% were seen once. Sequences were obtained from T cells isolated from PBMCs. These receptors came from a human donor in good health. Some clones in this sample may be carry-over from other donors' samples.

The V call is TRBV4-2, the J call TRBJ2-1; no reliable D call. Germline V gene sequence: CDR1 LGHNA, CDR2 YNFKEQ. The V gene lost 3 bases and the J gene lost 0 bases, with 9 bases spanning the gap. The CDR3 is made up of 15 amino acids. The CDR3 DNA reads TGTGCCAGCAGCCAGCTCCATAGCTCCTACAATGAGCAGTTCTTC. Its protein product is CASSQLHSSYNEQFF.

The chain has TRBV19 and TRBJ2-5, with D maybe TRBD2 (6 bases). Per germline, CDR1 LNHDA and CDR2 SQIVND (reference sequence). The CDR3 runs 17 residues. V lost 4 bases, J lost 1 base, and 19 bases lay in between. The CDR3 loop is CASSSILVSGLQETQYF. CDR3 bases: TGTGCCAGTAGTAGTATTTTGGTTAGCGGACTCCAAGAGACCCAGTACTTC.

V is TRBV6-6 and J is TRBJ2-1, with D perhaps matching TRBD1 (6 bases). With 1 base removed from V and 3 bases from J, the gap between germline ends came to 13 bases. CDR3 length: 16 residues. Germline CDR1 and CDR2: MNHNY and SVGAGI (reference sequence). CDR3 bases: TGTGCCAGCAGTTACTTAAGGGGACAACTCTACAATGAGCAGTTCTTC. Residues: CASSYLRGQLYNEQFF.

This clone was found a few times. The chain links TRBV6-4 to TRBJ2-5; TRBD1 might be the D (5 bases). The CDR3 is 13 residues long. Per germline, CDR1 MRHNA and CDR2 SNTAGT. V lost 0 bases, J lost 7 bases, and 9 bases lay in between. The CDR3 coding sequence is TGTGCCAGCAGTGACTCGGACACAGGGACCCAGTACTTC. Amino acids: CASSDSDTGTQYF.

The chain is built from TRBV19 and TRBJ2-7; possibly TRBD2 for D (6 bases). CDR3 length: 16 residues. Looked up from germline, CDR1 is LNHDA and CDR2 is SQIVND (reference sequence). V lost 3 bases to trimming and J lost 3 bases, with 18 bases between them. Here the CDR3 reads CASSISHQGGNYEQYF. CDR3 DNA sequence: TGTGCCAGTAGTATTAGCCATCAAGGCGGGAACTACGAGCAGTACTTC.